This T cell receptor beta chain was obtained from a study of shared clonotypes between healthy human individuals. The repertoire was sequenced with immunoSEQ multiplex PCR; TCRdb's copy has only in-frame clones and lacks some. The sample includes about 520,000 clones, 81% of them seen just once. Per germline, CDR1 SGHTA and CDR2 FQGNSA. Trimming left V 5 bases short and J 8 bases short, with 8 bases between. This CDR3 has 11 residues. This TCR came from a middle-aged woman in good health. Some clones in this sample may be carry-over from other donors' samples. Sequencing was carried out using PBMCs. The rearrangement uses TRBV7-2 and TRBJ2-3; D uncertain. The CDR3 DNA reads as TGTGCCAGCAGCCTCGATGTTACGCAGTATTTT. It encodes CASSLDVTQYF. Variable domain in full (rest from reference TRBV7-2 and TRBJ2-3): GAGVSQSPSNKVTEKGKDVELRCDPISGHTALYWYRQSLGQGLEFLIYFQGNSAPDKSGLPSDRFSAERTGGSVSTLTIQRTQQEDSAVYLCASSLDVTQYFGPGTRLTVL.